This T cell receptor (beta chain) came from a study of T cell repertoires in cytomegalovirus infection. For the study at large: Public TCR beta signatures marked donors with CMV infection and the matching HLA.

Study-level results: Predominance within the ex vivo response was attributable to HLA-C-restricted CMV-specific TCR beta clonotypes.

TCRdb itself ran the reads through MiXCR, one entry per CDR3 protein. The top ten hold 15% to 20% of the sample, which has around 240,000 distinct CDR3 sequences, 22% seen once. Notes on this clonotype: Its target is not known.

V was pared by 3 bases and J by 6 bases, with 5 bases of the junction left unmatched. Germline-derived CDR1 and CDR2 are SQVTM and ANQGSEA. The CDR3 sequence is 14 residues long. Sequencing was carried out using CD8+ T cells from PBMCs. This receptor was taken from a human donor in good health (CMV status not recorded). Some clones in this sample may be carry-over from other donors' samples. The rearrangement joins TRBV29-1 to TRBJ2-1, with 10 positions matching TRBD1. Here the CDR3 reads CSVDPGQGINEQFF. CDR3 nucleotide sequence: TGCAGCGTTGACCCGGGACAGGGGATCAATGAGCAGTTCTTC.